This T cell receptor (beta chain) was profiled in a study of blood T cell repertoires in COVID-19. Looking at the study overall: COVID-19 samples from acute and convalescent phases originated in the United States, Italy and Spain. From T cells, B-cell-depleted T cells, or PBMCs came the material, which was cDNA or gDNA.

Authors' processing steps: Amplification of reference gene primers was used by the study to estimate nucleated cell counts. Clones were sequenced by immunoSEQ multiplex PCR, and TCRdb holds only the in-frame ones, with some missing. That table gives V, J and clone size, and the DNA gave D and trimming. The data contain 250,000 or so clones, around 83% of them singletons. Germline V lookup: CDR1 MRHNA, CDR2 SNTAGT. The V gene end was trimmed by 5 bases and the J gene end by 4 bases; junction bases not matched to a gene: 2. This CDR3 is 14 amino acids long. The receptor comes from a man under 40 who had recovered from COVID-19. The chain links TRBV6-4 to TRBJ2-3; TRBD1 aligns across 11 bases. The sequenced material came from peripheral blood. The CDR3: CASSPGQGADTQYF. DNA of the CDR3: TGTGCCAGCAGTCCGGGACAGGGGGCAGATACGCAGTATTTT.